Each of the 27 T cell receptor beta chains below was sequenced from the same sample in a study of PD-L1 blockade in urothelial cancer. Measured with immunoSEQ multiplex PCR; TCRdb has only the in-frame clones, and not every one. The table shows roughly 90,000 clones, with 90% to 95% occurring only once. The sample consisted of PBMCs, taken around atezolizumab (anti-PD-L1) treatment. These receptors were taken from a man aged 55 to 70 with urothelial cancer.

The V and J genes are TRBV6-1 and TRBJ2-1; TRBD1 matches 8 bases. The CDR3 runs 15 residues. Germline V gene lookup returns CDR1 MNHNS and CDR2 SASEGT. J gave up 0 bases and V 5 bases, and 3 bases lay outside the gene matches. CDR3 loop: CASSITGGSYNEQFF. CDR3 bases: TGTGCCAGCAGTATCACAGGGGGCTCCTACAATGAGCAGTTCTTC.

The chain carries TRBV4-3 and TRBJ2-7; 9 positions match TRBD1. Germline trimming cut 4 bases from V and 0 bases from J; bases unmatched to any gene: 7. Germline loops: CDR1 LGHNA, CDR2 YSLEER. The CDR3 is 16 amino acids. CDR3 region: CASSPAMGQGSYEQYF. The CDR3 DNA is TGCGCCAGCAGCCCTGCAATGGGACAGGGCTCCTACGAGCAGTACTTC.

Only one count was recorded for this clone. This chain uses TRBV30 with TRBJ2-1; 7 positions match TRBD2. There are 15 residues in the CDR3. Losses at the gene ends were 0 bases for V and 5 bases for J; bases not matched to a gene: 7. Germline lookup yields CDR1 GTSNPN and CDR2 SVGIG (reference sequence). The CDR3 DNA follows: TGTGCCTGGAGTGTACAGGTGACTAGCAACAATGAGCAGTTCTTC. Protein sequence: CAWSVQVTSNNEQFF.

This clone showed up just once. J is TRBJ2-7 and V is TRBV27, with 8 bases lining up with TRBD2. The junction had 4 bases not matched to a gene; V was cut back by 0 bases and J by 0 bases. The CDR3 is made up of 16 amino acids. Germline V gene sequence: CDR1 MNHEY, CDR2 SMNVEV (reference sequence). CDR3 sequence: CASSLSSSGASYEQYF. DNA of the CDR3: TGTGCCAGCAGTTTATCGAGTAGCGGGGCCTCCTACGAGCAGTACTTC.

V gene TRBV27 combines with J gene TRBJ2-3; no definite D call. CDR1 is MNHEY, CDR2 SMNVEV, per germline (reference sequence). This CDR3 region has 15 residues. V lost 6 bases and J 2 bases, leaving 15 bases between the germline ends. CDR3 protein: CASRTLPTSTDTQYF. In DNA, the CDR3 is TGTGCCAGCAGAACACTACCTACCTCCACAGATACGCAGTATTTT.

The chain couples TRBV6-5 to TRBJ1-6; D gene uncertain. V gave up 4 bases and J gave up 7 bases, with 17 bases separating them. The length of the CDR3 is 16 residues. The germline V gene encodes CDR1 MNHEY and CDR2 SVGAGI. The CDR3 sequence: CASSSPGVGSNSPLHF. The CDR3 DNA sequence: TGTGCCAGCAGTTCACCGGGTGTAGGTTCAAATTCACCCCTCCACTTT.

V gene TRBV2 combines with J gene TRBJ1-2; tentatively, D is TRBD1 (6 bases). Trimming cost V 6 bases and J 4 bases, with 12 bases left between them. The CDR3 is made up of 13 amino acids. CDR1 is SNHLY and CDR2 is FYNNEI in the germline V gene. CDR3 nucleotides: TGTGCCAGCAGGGACAGAGGACCCTATGGCTACACCTTC. Translation: CASRDRGPYGYTF.

Here the CDR3 reads CASSLGDRKETQYF. CDR3 nucleotide sequence: TGTGCCAGCAGCTTAGGGGACAGAAAAGAGACCCAGTACTTC. This chain uses TRBV5-6 with TRBJ2-5; 7 bases are a match to TRBD1. V gave up 2 bases and J gave up 3 bases; unmatched junction bases: 4. CDR3 length equals 14 residues. The germline gives CDR1 SGHDT, CDR2 YYEEEE.

The V gene is TRBV2, the J gene TRBJ2-7; 8 positions agree with TRBD1. V dropped 6 bases and J dropped 5; count of bases not matched to a gene: 3. Germline CDR1 and CDR2: SNHLY and FYNNEI. The CDR3 length is 12 residues. The CDR3 is CASRDRVHEQYF. The CDR3 bases are TGTGCCAGCAGGGACAGGGTGCACGAGCAGTACTTC.

The chain joins TRBV6-5 to TRBJ2-6; tentative D call: TRBD1 (6 bases). Germline assignment: CDR1 MNHEY and CDR2 SVGAGI. Trimming cost V 6 bases and J 4 bases, with 13 bases left between them. CDR3 size: 15 residues. CDR3 sequence: CASRQQGSGANVLTF. The CDR3 nucleotides read TGTGCCAGCAGGCAACAGGGTTCAGGGGCCAACGTCCTGACTTTC.

The genes are TRBV23-1 and TRBJ1-6, with 9 positions matching TRBD1. TRBV23-1 is noted as an ORF with a role that remains uncertain. Trimming cost V 11 bases and J 14 bases; bases outside gene matches: 16. This CDR3 is 14 amino acids long. The CDR3 region has the DNA TGCGCCCGAACCATGGACAGGGGCCGCCCTACCCTCCACTTT. Its translation is CARTMDRGRPTLHF.

The rearrangement joins TRBV5-4 to TRBJ1-1; TRBD1 matches 8 bases. The CDR3 runs to 18 residues. V gave up 4 bases and J gave up 4 bases; unmatched junction bases: 18. The V gene's germline CDR1 is SGHNT and CDR2 YYREEE (reference sequence). The CDR3 here is CASSLKSARIDRGTEAFF. The CDR3 nucleotides are TGTGCCAGCAGCCTCAAATCAGCCCGAATCGACAGGGGCACTGAAGCTTTCTTT.

The J gene is TRBJ1-2, the V gene TRBV4-3; D is unresolved. The ends were cut back, 0 bases at V and 4 bases at J, with 15 bases in the middle. Germline V gene data show CDR1 as LGHNA and CDR2 as YSLEER. The CDR3 contains 16 residues. The chain's CDR3 is CASSQEYPVRPYGYTF. The CDR3 DNA follows: TGCGCCAGCAGCCAAGAATACCCGGTGAGGCCCTATGGCTACACCTTC.

CDR3 sequence (DNA): TGTGCCAGCAGCTCTGTAGCGGGAGGGCTCGAGCAGTACTTC. It specifies CASSSVAGGLEQYF. The chain combines TRBV7-6 with TRBJ2-7, with 11 bases aligning to TRBD2. The CDR3 has 14 residues. The germline gives CDR1 SGHVS, CDR2 FNYEAQ. Losses at the gene ends were 4 bases for V and 6 bases for J; bases not matched to a gene: 5.

The chain recombines TRBV19 with TRBJ1-6; 9 bases align to TRBD1. The CDR3 runs 15 residues. The V and J ends lost 3 bases and 7 bases, in that order; junction bases with no gene match: 4. Germline lookup yields CDR1 LNHDA and CDR2 SQIVND (reference sequence). The CDR3 protein is CASSMGTGRNSPLHF. The CDR3 bases are TGTGCCAGTAGTATGGGGACAGGGAGGAATTCACCCCTCCACTTT.

In DNA form, the CDR3 reads TGTGCCATCAGTGAGGCGGAGCAGGGGGCTTCCCACGAGCAGTACTTC. Protein sequence: CAISEAEQGASHEQYF. The chain joins TRBV10-3 to TRBJ2-7, with 8 bases matching TRBD1. This CDR3 has 16 amino acids. Germline CDR1 is ENHRY and CDR2 is SYGVKD. V lost 2 bases to trimming and J lost 5 bases; unmatched junction nucleotides: 11.

V gene TRBV5-1 combines with J gene TRBJ2-7; 11 nucleotides line up with TRBD1. J lost 7 bases, V lost 4 bases, and 13 bases had no gene match. Germline CDR1 reads SGHRS; CDR2 reads YFSETQ. CDR3 size: 16 residues. The CDR3 reads CASSPMGTGGSGEQYF. The CDR3 bases are TGCGCCAGCAGCCCGATGGGGACAGGGGGATCAGGGGAGCAGTACTTC.

This clone was seen just once. V usage is TRBV5-4 and J usage is TRBJ2-7; 7 bases agree with TRBD2. The CDR3 sequence is 15 residues long. V trimming: 5 bases; J trimming: 2 bases; junction bases outside the gene matches: 10. Germline V gene data show CDR1 as SGHNT and CDR2 as YYREEE (reference sequence). CDR3 in DNA: TGTGCCAGCAGGGTTGGCAGCGGGGCTACCTACGAGCAGTACTTC. This codes for CASRVGSGATYEQYF.

The chain employs TRBV28 and TRBJ1-2; the D is unclear. Germline V CDR1 and CDR2: MDHEN, SYDVKM. With 1 base removed from V and 4 bases from J, the gap between germline ends came to 7 bases. This CDR3 spans 13 amino acids. The CDR3 coding sequence is TGTGCCAGCAGTTTATCGGGAAGCTATGGCTACACCTTC. This codes for CASSLSGSYGYTF.

V gene TRBV4-2 combines with J gene TRBJ2-5; 9 positions match TRBD2. The CDR3 contains 19 residues. Germline V gives CDR1 LGHNA, CDR2 YNFKEQ. J gave up 0 bases and V 1 base, and 12 bases lay outside the gene matches. The DNA of the CDR3 is TGTGCCAGCAGCCAAGGGGATGCGGGGGGGGATCAGTACCAAGAGACCCAGTACTTC. This encodes CASSQGDAGGDQYQETQYF.

The CDR3 sequence: CASSLLQGNTEAFF. The CDR3 DNA reads TGTGCCAGCAGCTTATTGCAGGGGAACACTGAAGCTTTCTTT. The genes are TRBV7-2 and TRBJ1-1; a possible D gene is TRBD1 (5 bases). Deletions cut 2 bases from V and 1 base from J, with 8 bases between. Per the germline V gene, CDR1 is SGHTA and CDR2 is FQGNSA. The CDR3 has 14 residues.

The V call is TRBV5-6, the J call TRBJ2-3; a possible D gene is TRBD2 (6 bases). The V gene lost 1 base and the J gene lost 4 bases, with 13 bases spanning the gap. The CDR3 sequence is 15 residues long. Germline assignment: CDR1 SGHDT and CDR2 YYEEEE. CDR3 DNA sequence: TGTGCCAGCAGCTTGTTGCCGGGGGAAGCAGATACGCAGTATTTT. Translated, it gives CASSLLPGEADTQYF.

CDR3 amino acids: CASSEGQGRSVAEAFF. The CDR3 region has the DNA TGTGCCAGCAGCGAGGGACAGGGGAGATCAGTAGCTGAAGCTTTCTTT. This chain uses TRBV5-4 with TRBJ1-1; 10 nucleotides match TRBD1. The CDR3 spans 16 residues. V trimming: 4 bases; J trimming: 6 bases; junction bases outside the gene matches: 12. Germline-derived CDR1 and CDR2 are SGHNT and YYREEE (reference sequence).

The J gene is TRBJ2-3, the V gene TRBV2; TRBD2 matches 12 bases. After removal of 4 bases from V and 10 bases from J, the junction contained 12 bases not matched to a gene. The germline V gene has CDR1 SNHLY and CDR2 FYNNEI. The CDR3 has 16 residues. DNA of the CDR3: TGTGCCAGCAGTGCGACTAGCGGGGGTGCCCCGGGGGCGCAGTATTTT. It yields the protein CASSATSGGAPGAQYF.

The chain recombines TRBV18 with TRBJ2-2; maybe TRBD2 (7 bases). This CDR3 has 17 residues. Germline lookup yields CDR1 KGHSH and CDR2 LQKENI. Trimming removed 5 bases from V and 6 bases from J, with 22 bases in between. The CDR3 protein is CASSALRSGGASGELFF. The DNA for the CDR3 is TGTGCCAGCTCAGCACTACGGTCGGGGGGCGCGTCCGGGGAGCTGTTTTTT.

The V gene is TRBV7-3, the J gene TRBJ2-2; D call uncertain. V lost 2 bases to trimming and J lost 7 bases, with 8 bases between them. The germline CDR1 and CDR2 sequences are SGHTA and FQGTGA. CDR3 length equals 13 residues. CDR3 protein: CASSLHSGGELFF. For the CDR3, the DNA is TGTGCCAGCAGCTTACATTCGGGCGGGGAGCTGTTTTTT.

The chain couples TRBV5-1 to TRBJ1-1; D is undetermined. The CDR3 length is 14 residues. V lost 2 bases to trimming and J lost 2 bases, with 10 bases between them. Germline CDR1 and CDR2: SGHRS and YFSETQ. CDR3 DNA sequence: TGCGCCAGCAGCTTTTTAACAGCTAACACTGAAGCTTTCTTT. As protein: CASSFLTANTEAFF.